This TCR beta chain was identified during a study of OX40 agonist ivuxolimab in advanced cancers. Study-level information: Earlier anti-PD-1, anti-PD-L1 or anti-CTLA-4 therapy was permitted; over 35% had received some.

Using immunoSEQ multiplex PCR, the repertoire was profiled, and TCRdb retains in-frame clones only, with some absent. The table lists more than 50,000 clones, about nine tenths of them singletons. People who had autoimmune disease history or systemic immunosuppression were excluded. General observations from the study: Low levels of normalized T-cell clonal expansion also appeared in some nonresponders. Expanded clones were, on average, more numerous in CD8+ T cells than in CD4+.

A word on this clone: Antigen specificity is unknown. Other nucleotide sequences from this sample produce the same CDR3.

The sequences come from CD4+ or CD8+ T cells sorted from blood, collected in a trial of the OX40 agonist ivuxolimab. This TCR was recovered from an adult with an advanced solid tumor such as melanoma, head and neck, liver or kidney cancer.

The CDR3 sequence is CASSQVLDGNEKLFF. The CDR3 DNA follows: TGCGCCAGCAGCCAAGTTCTGGACGGGAATGAAAAACTGTTTTTT. The chain has TRBV4-1 and TRBJ1-4, with no clear D. CDR3 size: 15 residues. V gave up 1 base and J gave up 5 bases, with 11 bases separating them. Looked up from germline, CDR1 is MGHRA and CDR2 is YSYEKL.